This T cell receptor beta chain was retrieved from a study of blood T cell repertoires in COVID-19. Background on the study: T cells, B-cell-depleted T cells, or PBMCs provided the cDNA or gDNA that served as material.

Repertoires were generated with immunoSEQ multiplex PCR, while TCRdb's copy carries only in-frame clones and drops some. The sample has around 33,000 clones, approximately 81% seen once. This receptor was taken from an older man with acute or convalescent COVID-19. The sequenced material came from peripheral blood.

In DNA, the CDR3 is TGTGCCAGCAGCTACAGGACAGGGGGTGGCACAGATACGCAGTATTTT. The encoded protein is CASSYRTGGGTDTQYF. The genes are TRBV5-4 and TRBJ2-3, with TRBD1 matching over 10 bases. There are 16 residues in the CDR3. The ends lost 3 bases at V and 1 base at J; junction bases unmatched: 5. Germline CDR1 reads SGHNT; CDR2 reads YYREEE (reference sequence).